One sample yielded the 27 T cell receptor beta chains listed below, sequenced in a study of blood T cell repertoires in COVID-19. TCRdb's copy holds only in-frame clones and misses some; the assay was immunoSEQ multiplex PCR. The sample yields roughly 70,000 clones, about 80% seen once. The sequenced material came from peripheral blood. The receptor source for this set is a human donor in a cohort sampled during active COVID-19.

In its sample, this clone was seen once. The CDR3 sequence: CASSITGREEQYF. The CDR3, as DNA: TGTGCCAGTAGTATTACAGGGCGGGAGGAGCAGTACTTC. V is TRBV19 and J is TRBJ2-7, with D possibly TRBD2 on 7 matching bases. V gave up 3 bases and J gave up 7 bases, with 13 bases separating them. This CDR3 contains 13 residues. Germline V gene lookup returns CDR1 LNHDA and CDR2 SQIVND (reference sequence).

The genes are TRBV2 and TRBJ2-3; 9 nucleotides agree with TRBD2. Germline V gene lookup returns CDR1 SNHLY and CDR2 FYNNEI. The CDR3 is 16 amino acids. J gave up 0 bases and V 7 bases, and 8 bases lay outside the gene matches. The CDR3 DNA follows: TGTGCCAGCACCGTGACTAGCGGAGTTAGCACAGATACGCAGTATTTT. This gives the protein CASTVTSGVSTDTQYF.

The rearrangement joins TRBV2 to TRBJ2-7; 8 nucleotides match TRBD1. The J segment lost 4 bases and the V segment lost 6 bases, leaving 8 bases of the junction unmatched. This CDR3 contains 14 residues. Germline CDR1 reads SNHLY; CDR2 reads FYNNEI. The CDR3 spells CASSPDRVEYEQYF. The CDR3, as DNA: TGTGCCAGCAGCCCGGACAGGGTGGAGTACGAGCAGTACTTC.

About this clone: At one end the junction does not follow the germline gene, possibly because of a read error. The chain joins TRBV19 to TRBJ1-1, with D possibly being TRBD1 (6 bases). CDR1 and CDR2 from the germline V gene are LNHDA and SQIVND (reference sequence). This CDR3 comprises 14 residues. Here the CDR3 reads CASSIRTGNAEAFF. The CDR3 region has the DNA TGTGCCAGTAGTATTCGTACAGGGAACGCTGAAGCTTTCTTT. Drawing the rest from reference TRBV19 and TRBJ1-1, the complete variable domain is DGGITQSPKYLFRKEGQNVTLSCEQNLNHDAMYWYRQDPGQGLRLIYYSQIVNDFQKGDIAEGYSVSREKKESFPLTVTSAQKNPTAFYLCASSIRTGNAEAFFGQGTRLTVV.

This chain connects TRBV10-3 to TRBJ2-7; 8 nucleotides align to TRBD1. This CDR3 is 13 amino acids long. Germline V gives CDR1 ENHRY, CDR2 SYGVKD. The junction had 8 bases not matched to a gene; V was cut back by 7 bases and J by 6 bases. In DNA, the CDR3 is TGTGCCATCAACGCACGACAGGGGTCCGAGCAGTACTTC. It encodes CAINARQGSEQYF.

The chain joins TRBV9 to TRBJ2-7; a weak D match, TRBD1 (5 bases). The CDR3 extends over 14 amino acids. From germline, CDR1 is SGDLS and CDR2 YYNGEE. Trimming removed 4 bases from V and 7 bases from J, with 18 bases in between. The CDR3 sequence is CASSFTQQGREQYF. In nucleotides, the CDR3 is TGTGCCAGCAGCTTCACCCAGCAGGGAAGAGAGCAGTACTTC.

The chain is built from TRBV4-3 and TRBJ2-2; a possible D gene is TRBD1 (6 bases). The CDR3 extends over 15 amino acids. The germline V gene encodes CDR1 LGHNA and CDR2 YSLEER. Trimming took off 6 bases at V and 0 bases at J, with 11 bases between the two ends. The CDR3 DNA reads as TGCGCCAGCAGAACAGGGTTAGCGAACACCGGGGAGCTGTTTTTT. This gives the protein CASRTGLANTGELFF.

Concerning this clone: One junction end does not reproduce the germline sequence, and a read error may be involved. This sequence joins TRBV5-1 and TRBJ2-7; 9 bases match TRBD1. CDR1 is SGHRS, CDR2 YFSETQ, per germline. This CDR3 comprises 15 residues. The CDR3 protein is CASSPETGGRYGQYF. DNA for the CDR3: TGCGCCAGCAGCCCCGAGACAGGGGGGCGCTACGGGCAGTACTTC. Complete variable domain (other parts from reference TRBV5-1 and TRBJ2-7): KAGVTQTPRYLIKTRGQQVTLSCSPISGHRSVSWYQQTPGQGLQFLFEYFSETQRNKGNFPGRFSGRQFSNSRSEMNVSTLELGDSALYLCASSPETGGRYGQYFGPGTRLTVT.

V is TRBV15 and J is TRBJ1-5, with TRBD1 as a possible D gene (5 bases). V shed 5 bases and J shed 4 bases, with 9 bases lying between them. Germline V gene sequence: CDR1 LNHNV, CDR2 YYDKDF (reference sequence). This CDR3 is built from 13 residues. In DNA, the CDR3 is TGTGCCACCAGCGTAACAGGTAATCAGCCCCAGCATTTT. It is translated as CATSVTGNQPQHF.

The rearrangement uses TRBV27 and TRBJ2-1; 12 nucleotides match TRBD2. This CDR3 is built from 15 residues. J was trimmed by 4 bases and V by 8 bases; bases with no gene match: 6. Germline V gives CDR1 MNHEY, CDR2 SMNVEV (reference sequence). The chain's CDR3 is CASRPLAGGYNEQFF. The CDR3 bases are TGTGCCAGCCGGCCCCTAGCGGGAGGGTACAATGAGCAGTTCTTC.

V and J are TRBV29-1 and TRBJ2-2; 7 bases are a match to TRBD1. CDR1 is SQVTM, CDR2 ANQGSEA, per germline. The CDR3 consists of 14 residues. With 4 bases clipped from V and 1 base from J, the junction kept 3 bases outside the gene matches. The CDR3 sequence is CSVAPGGNTGELFF. The CDR3 DNA reads TGCAGCGTTGCCCCAGGGGGGAACACCGGGGAGCTGTTTTTT.

This rearrangement joins TRBV7-8 to TRBJ2-7, with TRBD2 matching over 7 bases. The CDR3 is made up of 15 amino acids. V shed 1 base, J shed 4 bases, and the junction held 7 bases outside the gene matches. From germline, CDR1 is SGHVS and CDR2 FQNEAQ. Here the CDR3 DNA reads TGTGCCAGCAGCTTAGGAAAGGGAGGGTTGTACGAGCAGTACTTC. Translating gives CASSLGKGGLYEQYF.

The V gene is TRBV30, the J gene TRBJ1-1; D uncertain. Between the trimmed V and J ends, which lost 4 bases and 4 bases, there was a span of 16 bases. The CDR3 spans 14 residues. Germline CDR1 reads GTSNPN; CDR2 reads SVGIG (reference sequence). CDR3 coding DNA: TGTGCCTGGAACCCCGAACGCCACGGCACTGAAGCTTTCTTT. Amino acid sequence: CAWNPERHGTEAFF.

The rearrangement joins TRBV5-1 to TRBJ2-7, with D possibly TRBD2 on 6 matching bases. V lost 6 bases to trimming and J lost 6 bases, with 22 bases between them. The CDR3 sequence is 15 residues long. The germline V gene has CDR1 SGHRS and CDR2 YFSETQ. In DNA form, the CDR3 reads TGCGCCAGCAATTTGGCGGGAACCGGACCCCGCGAGCAGTACTTC. The encoded protein is CASNLAGTGPREQYF.

The chain joins TRBV19 to TRBJ2-3, with 12 bases identical to TRBD2. V lost 10 bases, J lost 2 bases, and 10 bases stayed unmatched. This CDR3 spans 16 amino acids. The V gene's germline CDR1 is LNHDA and CDR2 SQIVND (reference sequence). The CDR3 region is CATSARTSGTTDTQYF. The CDR3 bases are TGTGCCACCTCGGCTCGGACTAGCGGGACCACAGATACGCAGTATTTT.

The chain recombines TRBV5-1 with TRBJ1-5; perhaps TRBD1 as D (6 bases). Trimming took 4 bases from V and 7 from J, leaving 15 bases between them. From germline, CDR1 is SGHRS and CDR2 YFSETQ. CDR3 length: 14 amino acids. CDR3 DNA sequence: TGCGCCAGCAGCCCCGGACAGTCAGGACAGCCCCAGCATTTT. This translates into CASSPGQSGQPQHF.

The chain couples TRBV27 to TRBJ2-5; D may be TRBD2 (5 bases). V lost 5 bases and J 6 bases, leaving 7 bases between the germline ends. The CDR3 runs to 11 residues. Germline CDR1 and CDR2: MNHEY and SMNVEV (reference sequence). The CDR3 spells CASSPGKTQYF. In nucleotides, the CDR3 is TGTGCCAGCAGTCCGGGGAAGACCCAGTACTTC.

This sequence joins TRBV20-1 and TRBJ1-1; TRBD1 matches at 10 bases. Per germline, CDR1 DFQATT and CDR2 SNEGSKA (reference sequence). With 7 bases clipped from V and 7 bases from J, the junction kept 3 bases outside the gene matches. This CDR3 has 11 residues. CDR3 loop: CSGQGAGEAFF. DNA of the CDR3: TGCAGTGGACAGGGGGCCGGTGAAGCTTTCTTT.

This clone was counted between two and nine times. This chain joins TRBV10-3 and TRBJ2-1; the match to TRBD1 covers 10 bases. The CDR3 has 13 amino acids. The germline V gene encodes CDR1 ENHRY and CDR2 SYGVKD. The J segment lost 8 bases and the V segment lost 6 bases, leaving 4 bases of the junction unmatched. Written as DNA, the CDR3 is TGTGCCATCAGGGGGACAGGGGACGATGAGCAGTTCTTC. Translated: CAIRGTGDDEQFF.

The gene calls are TRBV29-1 and TRBJ2-1; 8 bases map to TRBD2. Losses at the gene ends were 4 bases for V and 12 bases for J; bases not matched to a gene: 8. The CDR3 extends over 12 amino acids. Germline lookup yields CDR1 SQVTM and CDR2 ANQGSEA. This chain's CDR3 is CSVGHSGTRQFF. In DNA form, the CDR3 reads TGCAGCGTTGGGCATAGCGGGACTCGGCAGTTCTTC.

The J gene is TRBJ2-3, the V gene TRBV5-1, with TRBD2 identical over 13 bases. The CDR3 runs to 17 residues. Germline V gene lookup returns CDR1 SGHRS and CDR2 YFSETQ. V shed 4 bases and J 1 base; nucleotides not matched to a gene: 6. CDR3 sequence (DNA): TGCGCCAGCAGCCTAGGACTAGCGGGAGAGGGCACAGATACGCAGTATTTT. Protein: CASSLGLAGEGTDTQYF.

The rearrangement uses TRBV30 and TRBJ2-7; 7 nucleotides align to TRBD2. J was trimmed by 0 bases and V by 5 bases; bases with no gene match: 13. This CDR3 region has 16 residues. Germline V CDR1 and CDR2: GTSNPN, SVGIG (reference sequence). The CDR3 coding sequence is TGTGCCTGGCCCCTACTAGCGCCTAGGAGCTCCTACGAGCAGTACTTC. Translation: CAWPLLAPRSSYEQYF.

The chain is built from TRBV30 and TRBJ1-5, with unresolved D. CDR1 is GTSNPN, CDR2 SVGIG, per germline (reference sequence). The CDR3 loop spans 15 amino acids. Trimming took off 0 bases at V and 4 bases at J, with 13 bases between the two ends. The CDR3 DNA follows: TGTGCCTGGAGTGTACCTTCAGGAAATAATCAGCCCCAGCATTTT. It is translated as CAWSVPSGNNQPQHF. The whole variable domain, filled in from reference TRBV30 and TRBJ1-5, reads SQTIHQWPATLVQPVGSPLSLECTVEGTSNPNLYWYRQAAGRGLQLLFYSVGIGQISSEVPQNLSASRPQDRQFILSSKKLLLSDSGFYLCAWSVPSGNNQPQHFGDGTRLSIL.

The rearrangement uses TRBV27 and TRBJ2-7, with D possibly TRBD1 on 5 matching bases. The CDR3 totals 14 residues. In germline, CDR1 is MNHEY, CDR2 SMNVEV (reference sequence). Written as DNA, the CDR3 is TGTTCACCTCCCCCCGCCGGCAGGGCCTACGAGCAGTACTTC. Translating gives CSPPPAGRAYEQYF.

This chain connects TRBV6-5 to TRBJ1-2; 7 bases align to TRBD1. V lost 6 bases to trimming and J lost 4 bases; unmatched junction nucleotides: 5. This CDR3 contains 13 residues. CDR1 is MNHEY and CDR2 is SVGAGI in the germline V gene. The CDR3 loop reads CASSPDRRYGYTF. The DNA of the CDR3 is TGTGCCAGCAGCCCGGACAGGCGCTATGGCTACACCTTC.

The CDR3 is CASSHYDGEGGYTF. CDR3 nucleotide sequence: TGTGCCAGCTCCCATTATGATGGCGAGGGTGGCTACACCTTC. The chain has TRBV18 and TRBJ1-2; D ambiguous. V was cut by 6 bases and J by 7 bases, with 18 bases left in between. The CDR3 is 14 residues long. The germline V gene encodes CDR1 KGHSH and CDR2 LQKENI.

The V and J genes are TRBV7-2 and TRBJ1-4, with D possibly TRBD1 on 5 matching bases. Germline V CDR1 and CDR2: SGHTA, FQGNSA. The length of the CDR3 is 12 residues. Trimming stripped 2 bases from V and 13 bases from J, with 11 bases between. The CDR3 sequence is CASSLHPGRLFF. In DNA, the CDR3 is TGTGCCAGCAGCTTACACCCAGGGCGACTGTTTTTT.